The next 3 T cell receptor beta chains were all read from a single sample in a study of blood T cell repertoires in COVID-19. TCRdb's copy holds only in-frame clones and misses some; the assay was immunoSEQ multiplex PCR. The sample consists of some 250,000 clones, around four fifths of them appearing once. Sequencing input: peripheral blood. Every receptor here comes from a man in his forties or fifties with acute or convalescent COVID-19.

V is TRBV5-1 and J is TRBJ1-2; maybe TRBD1 (6 bases). Trimming took off 4 bases at V and 4 bases at J, with 8 bases between the two ends. The germline V gene has CDR1 SGHRS and CDR2 YFSETQ. This CDR3 is built from 12 residues. CDR3 protein: CASSVDSYGYTF. The CDR3 DNA follows: TGCGCCAGCAGCGTGGACAGCTATGGCTACACCTTC.

The chain recombines TRBV5-1 with TRBJ1-4; tentative D call: TRBD1 (5 bases). V lost 4 bases to trimming and J lost 8 bases, with 12 bases between them. The CDR3 runs 13 residues. Germline V lookup: CDR1 SGHRS, CDR2 YFSETQ. This CDR3 is CASSMDNPEKLFF. The CDR3 nucleotides are TGCGCCAGCAGCATGGACAACCCGGAAAAACTGTTTTTT.

The chain combines TRBV7-9 with TRBJ1-3; 10 bases line up with TRBD1. Trimming at V came to 8 bases and at J to 4 bases, leaving 8 bases not matched to a gene. This CDR3 region has 15 residues. Germline CDR1 SEHNR, CDR2 FQNEAQ (reference sequence). CDR3 sequence (DNA): TGTGCCAGCGGTAGGGACAGGGGTTACGGAAACACCATATATTTT. Protein product: CASGRDRGYGNTIYF. The variable domain in full, completed from reference TRBV7-9 and TRBJ1-3, reads DTGVSQNPRHKITKRGQNVTFRCDPISEHNRLYWYRQTLGQGPEFLTYFQNEAQLEKSRLLSDRFSAERPKGSFSTLEIQRTEQGDSAMYLCASGRDRGYGNTIYFGEGSWLTVV.